The clone carrying this T cell receptor (beta chain) was seen only a few times. Its specificity is unknown. Trimming removed 4 bases at V and 0 bases at J, with 13 bases between. This CDR3 has 16 amino acids. From germline, CDR1 is SNHLY and CDR2 FYNNEI. TCRdb redid the calling of the RT-PCR reads with MiXCR, one entry per CDR3 protein. The sample shows thousands of distinct CDR3 sequences, 75% to 85% of them seen only once. The data stem from a study of yellow fever vaccine responses in identical twins. General study results and limits: Convergence reportedly seemed to mark part of the twins' vaccine T cell response, with personalization marking the rest.

This chain connects TRBV2 to TRBJ1-3; D gene uncertain. The source is a woman aged 18-29 years who received the yellow fever vaccine. The source material was T cells from blood (PBMCs), unsorted or a sorted subset (not recorded which), sampled before or after yellow fever vaccination (not recorded which). The CDR3 loop is CASSASLISSGNTIYF. The CDR3 DNA reads as TGTGCCAGCAGTGCCTCCCTCATAAGCTCTGGAAACACCATATATTTT.